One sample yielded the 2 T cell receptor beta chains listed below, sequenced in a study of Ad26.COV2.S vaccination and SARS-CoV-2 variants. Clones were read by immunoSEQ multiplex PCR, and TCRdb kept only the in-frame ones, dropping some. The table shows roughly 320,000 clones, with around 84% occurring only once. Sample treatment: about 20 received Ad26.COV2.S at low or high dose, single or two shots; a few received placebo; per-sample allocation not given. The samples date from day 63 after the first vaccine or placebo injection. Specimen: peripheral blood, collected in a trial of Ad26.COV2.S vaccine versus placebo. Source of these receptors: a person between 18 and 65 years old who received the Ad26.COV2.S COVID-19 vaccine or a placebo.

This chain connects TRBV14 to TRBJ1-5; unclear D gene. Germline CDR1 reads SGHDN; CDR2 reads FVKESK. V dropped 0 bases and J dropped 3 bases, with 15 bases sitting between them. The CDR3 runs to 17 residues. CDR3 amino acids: CASSQDFLRRFNQPQHF. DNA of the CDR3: TGTGCCAGCAGCCAAGATTTCCTCAGGAGGTTCAATCAGCCCCAGCATTTT.

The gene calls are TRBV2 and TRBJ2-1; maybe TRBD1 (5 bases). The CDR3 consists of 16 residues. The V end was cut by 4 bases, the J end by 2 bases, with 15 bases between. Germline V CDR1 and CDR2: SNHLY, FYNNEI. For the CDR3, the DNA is TGTGCCAGCAGTGTCCCCTCGCAGGGCACCTACAATGAGCAGTTCTTC. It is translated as CASSVPSQGTYNEQFF. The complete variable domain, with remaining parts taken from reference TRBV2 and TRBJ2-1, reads EPEVTQTPSHQVTQMGQEVILRCVPISNHLYFYWYRQILGQKVEFLVSFYNNEISEKSEIFDDQFSVERPDGSNFTLKIRSTKLEDSAMYFCASSVPSQGTYNEQFFGPGTRLTVL.